This T cell receptor (beta chain) was obtained from a study of blood T cell repertoires in COVID-19 (dated by TCRdb to the early 2020s). For context, the study as a whole: The collaborator samples originated in the United States, Italy and Spain and spanned the acute and convalescent phases of COVID-19. HLA class I and class II types, where available, came from metadata supplied by the sample provider rather than from assay-based typing. Samples came from the ongoing ImmuneRACE study (first 160 participants) plus 1,254 subjects from 6 global collaborators. Deeply sampled blood TCRbeta repertoires from subjects exposed to, actively infected with, or recovered from COVID-19 were included in the dataset. The material from the prospective study consisted of cDNA or gDNA derived from T cells, B-cell-depleted T cells, or PBMCs. The repertoires were released in a freely available public database meant as a resource for research on the immune response to SARS-CoV-2. A de-identified subject ID, COVID-19 status, age in years and sex were almost always included in the sample metadata. Broader findings and caveats from the paper: Clinical and demographic metadata were provided uncurated, with the amount varying by source and participant.

A few counts support this clone. Its antigen has not been determined. Base qualities are not provided; no much larger clone lies one nucleotide away. TCRbeta CDR3 regions were amplified from genomic DNA using the immunoSEQ Assay, a bias-controlled multiplex PCR. Processing in the source paper ran as follows. Within the assay, amplification of reference gene primers was used to estimate how many nucleated cells each sample contained. To quantify the absolute abundance of each unique TCRbeta CDR3 rearrangement, sequence reads were collapsed and filtered. Productive Simpson clonality was computed per sample as the square root of Simpson's diversity index over productive rearrangements. TCRdb carries this immuneACCESS record with in-frame sequences only. Its versions omit some clonotypes, under half of them owing to an unresolved V gene in the studies checked, with the rest unexplained. D and trimming were read from the DNA, whereas the V and J calls and clone size are those reported in that table. This sample lists 110,000 or so clones; 85% were detected once. Jointly, the top ten make up approximately 13% of the sample.

Collaborating institutions collected whole blood in K2EDTA tubes following their own protocols. For TCRbeta analysis, collaborators shipped samples in one of three forms: frozen whole blood, isolated PBMCs, or DNA extracted from either of those sample types. Reading the germline V gene gives CDR1 KGHSH and CDR2 LQKENI. From its cysteine to its phenylalanine, the CDR3 spans 14 amino acids. The read is trimmed to its CDR3 DNA, 42 bases read in frame from base 1. Trimming at the junction amounts to 3 bases on V and 0 bases on J, and the germline ends lie 6 bases apart. The clonotype was recovered from a human donor in a cohort sampled during active COVID-19. The sequenced sample consisted of peripheral blood. In this chain, TRBV18 is recombined with TRBJ2-4, with an unclear D gene assignment. The nucleotide sequence is given as TGTGCCAGCTCACCGCTAGTAGCCAAAAACATTCAGTACTTC. The encoded protein is CASSPLVAKNIQYF.